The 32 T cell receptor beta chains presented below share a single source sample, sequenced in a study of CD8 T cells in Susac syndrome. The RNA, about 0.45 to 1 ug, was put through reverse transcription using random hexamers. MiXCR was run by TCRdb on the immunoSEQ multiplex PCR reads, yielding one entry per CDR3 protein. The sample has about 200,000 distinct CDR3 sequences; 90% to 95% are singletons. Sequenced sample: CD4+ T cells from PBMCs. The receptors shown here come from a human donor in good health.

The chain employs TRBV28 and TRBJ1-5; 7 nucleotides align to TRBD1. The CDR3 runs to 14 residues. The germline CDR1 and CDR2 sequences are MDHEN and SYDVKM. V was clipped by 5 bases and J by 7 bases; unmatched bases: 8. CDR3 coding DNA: TGTGCCAGCAGTCCCCAGACAGGGATACAGCCCCAGCATTTT. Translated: CASSPQTGIQPQHF.

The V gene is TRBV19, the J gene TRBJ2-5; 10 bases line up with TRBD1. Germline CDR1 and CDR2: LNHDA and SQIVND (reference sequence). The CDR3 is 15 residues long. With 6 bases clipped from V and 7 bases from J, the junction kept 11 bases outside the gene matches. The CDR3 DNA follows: TGTGCCAGTAGCGCCGGACAGGGGGTAGAAGTGACCCAGTACTTC. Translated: CASSAGQGVEVTQYF.

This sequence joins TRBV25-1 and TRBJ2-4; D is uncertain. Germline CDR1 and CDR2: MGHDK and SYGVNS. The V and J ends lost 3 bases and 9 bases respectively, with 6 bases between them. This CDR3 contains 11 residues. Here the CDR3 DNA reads TGTGCCAGCAGTGAGGTTAGCATTCAGTACTTC. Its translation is CASSEVSIQYF. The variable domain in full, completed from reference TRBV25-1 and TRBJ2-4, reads EADIYQTPRYLVIGTGKKITLECSQTMGHDKMYWYQQDPGMELHLIHYSYGVNSTEKGDLSSESTVSRIRTEHFPLTLESARPSHTSQYLCASSEVSIQYFGAGTRLSVL.

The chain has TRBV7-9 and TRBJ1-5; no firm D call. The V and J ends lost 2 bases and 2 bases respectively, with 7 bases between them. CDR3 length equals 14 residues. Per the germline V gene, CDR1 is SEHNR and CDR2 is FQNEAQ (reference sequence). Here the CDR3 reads CASSLRSGNQPQHF. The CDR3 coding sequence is TGTGCCAGCAGCTTAAGAAGCGGCAATCAGCCCCAGCATTTT.

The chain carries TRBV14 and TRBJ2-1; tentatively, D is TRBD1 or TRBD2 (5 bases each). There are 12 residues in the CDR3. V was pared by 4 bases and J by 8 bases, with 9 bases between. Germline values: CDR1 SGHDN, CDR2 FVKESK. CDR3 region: CASSLGTYEQFF. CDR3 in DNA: TGTGCCAGCAGCCTCGGGACGTATGAGCAGTTCTTC. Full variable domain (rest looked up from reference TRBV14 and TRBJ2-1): EAGVTQFPSHSVIEKGQTVTLRCDPISGHDNLYWYRRVMGKEIKFLLHFVKESKQDESGMPNNRFLAERTGGTYSTLKVQPAELEDSGVYFCASSLGTYEQFFGPGTRLTVL.

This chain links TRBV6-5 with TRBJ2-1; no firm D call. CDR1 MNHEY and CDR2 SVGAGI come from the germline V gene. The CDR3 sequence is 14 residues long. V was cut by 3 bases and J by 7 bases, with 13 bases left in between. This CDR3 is CASSYEGPQNEQFF. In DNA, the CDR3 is TGTGCCAGCAGTTATGAAGGACCGCAGAATGAGCAGTTCTTC.

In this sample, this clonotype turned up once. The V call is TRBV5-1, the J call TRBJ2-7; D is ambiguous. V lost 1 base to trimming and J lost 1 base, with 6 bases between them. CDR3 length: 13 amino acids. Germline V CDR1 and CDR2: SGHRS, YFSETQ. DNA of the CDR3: TGCGCCAGCAGCTTGCGGCGGTCCTACGAGCAGTACGTC. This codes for CASSLRRSYEQYV.

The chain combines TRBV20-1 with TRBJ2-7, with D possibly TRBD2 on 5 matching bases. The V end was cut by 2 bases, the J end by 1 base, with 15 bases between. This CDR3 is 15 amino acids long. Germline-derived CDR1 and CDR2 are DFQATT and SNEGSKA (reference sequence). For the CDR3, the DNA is TGCAGTGCTAGAAGGGCGACGGGGAGATCCTACGAGCAGTACGTC. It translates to CSARRATGRSYEQYV.

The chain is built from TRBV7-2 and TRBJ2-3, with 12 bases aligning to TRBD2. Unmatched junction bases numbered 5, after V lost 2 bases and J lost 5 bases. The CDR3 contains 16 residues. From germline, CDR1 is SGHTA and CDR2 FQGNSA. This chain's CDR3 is CASSLSASGGVDTQYF. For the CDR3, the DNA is TGTGCCAGCAGCTTATCTGCTAGCGGGGGGGTAGATACGCAGTATTTT.

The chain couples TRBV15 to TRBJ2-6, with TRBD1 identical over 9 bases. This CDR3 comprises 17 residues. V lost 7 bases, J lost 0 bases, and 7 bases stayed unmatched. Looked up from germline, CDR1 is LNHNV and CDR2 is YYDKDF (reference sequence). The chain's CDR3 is CATNPGQGYSGANVLTF. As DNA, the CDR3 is TGTGCCACCAACCCGGGACAGGGCTACTCTGGGGCCAACGTCCTGACTTTC.

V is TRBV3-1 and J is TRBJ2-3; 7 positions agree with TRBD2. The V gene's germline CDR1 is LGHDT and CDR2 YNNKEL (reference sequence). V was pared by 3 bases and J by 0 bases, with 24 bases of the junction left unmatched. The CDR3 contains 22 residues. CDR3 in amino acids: CASSHSSGSDLRSYMSTDTQYF. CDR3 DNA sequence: TGTGCCAGCAGCCACTCTAGCGGATCTGACCTCAGGTCCTACATGAGCACAGATACGCAGTATTTT.

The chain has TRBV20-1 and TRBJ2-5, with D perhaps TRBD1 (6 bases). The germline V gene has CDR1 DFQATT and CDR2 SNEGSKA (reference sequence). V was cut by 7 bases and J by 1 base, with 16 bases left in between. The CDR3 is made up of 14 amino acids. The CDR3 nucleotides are TGCAGTGGCATACAGGGTTTAGGCCAAGAGACCCAGTACTTC. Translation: CSGIQGLGQETQYF.

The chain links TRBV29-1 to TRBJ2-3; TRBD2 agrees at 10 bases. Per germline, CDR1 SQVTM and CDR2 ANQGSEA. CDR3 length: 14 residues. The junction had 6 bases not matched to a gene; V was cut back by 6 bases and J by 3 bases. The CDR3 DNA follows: TGCAGCGTCCCTAGCGGGAGTCAAACAGATACGCAGTATTTT. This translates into CSVPSGSQTDTQYF.

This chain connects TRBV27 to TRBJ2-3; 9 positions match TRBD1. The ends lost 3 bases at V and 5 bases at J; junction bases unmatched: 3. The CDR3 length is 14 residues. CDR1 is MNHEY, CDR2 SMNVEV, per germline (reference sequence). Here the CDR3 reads CASSFRQGGDTQYF. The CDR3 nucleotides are TGTGCCAGCAGTTTTCGACAGGGGGGAGATACGCAGTATTTT.

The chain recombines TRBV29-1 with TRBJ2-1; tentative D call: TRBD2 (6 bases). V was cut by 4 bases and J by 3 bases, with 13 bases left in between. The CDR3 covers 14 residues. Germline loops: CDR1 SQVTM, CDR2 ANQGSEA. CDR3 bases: TGCAGCGTTGGCGGTAGCGGAAGCTACAATGAGCAGTTCTTC. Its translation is CSVGGSGSYNEQFF.

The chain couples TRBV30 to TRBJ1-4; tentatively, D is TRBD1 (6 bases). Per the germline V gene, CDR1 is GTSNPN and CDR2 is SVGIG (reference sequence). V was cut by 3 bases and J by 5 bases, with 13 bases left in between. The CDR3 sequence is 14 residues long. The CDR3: CAWSSGGGNEKLFF. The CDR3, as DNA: TGTGCCTGGAGCTCCGGCGGGGGCAATGAAAAACTGTTTTTT.

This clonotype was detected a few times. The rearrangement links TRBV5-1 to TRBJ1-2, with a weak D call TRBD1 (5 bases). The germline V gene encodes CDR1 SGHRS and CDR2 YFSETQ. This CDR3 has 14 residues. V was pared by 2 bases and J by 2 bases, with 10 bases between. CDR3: CASSFGTANYGYTF. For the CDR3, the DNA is TGCGCCAGCAGCTTCGGGACTGCGAACTATGGCTACACCTTC.

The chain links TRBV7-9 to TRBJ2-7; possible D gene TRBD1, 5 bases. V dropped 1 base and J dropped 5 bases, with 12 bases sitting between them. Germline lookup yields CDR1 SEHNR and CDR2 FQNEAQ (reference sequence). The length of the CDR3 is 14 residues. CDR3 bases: TGTGCCAGCAGCTTAGAGTCAGGGTTGAACGAGCAGTACGTC. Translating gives CASSLESGLNEQYV.

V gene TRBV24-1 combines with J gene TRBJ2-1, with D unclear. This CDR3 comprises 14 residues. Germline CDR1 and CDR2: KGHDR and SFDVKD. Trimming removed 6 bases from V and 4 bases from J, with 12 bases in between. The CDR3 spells CATSQAPIYNEQFF. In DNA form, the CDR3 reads TGTGCCACCAGTCAGGCCCCCATTTACAATGAGCAGTTCTTC.

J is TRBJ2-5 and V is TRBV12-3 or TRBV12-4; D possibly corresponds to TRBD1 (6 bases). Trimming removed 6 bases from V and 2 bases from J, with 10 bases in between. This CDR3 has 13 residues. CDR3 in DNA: TGTGCCAGCAGAATACAGGGACAAGAGACCCAGTACTTC. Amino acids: CASRIQGQETQYF.

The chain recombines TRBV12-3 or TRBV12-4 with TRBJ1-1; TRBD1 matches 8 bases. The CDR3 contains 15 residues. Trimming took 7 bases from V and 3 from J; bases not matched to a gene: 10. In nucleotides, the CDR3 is TGTGCCAGCACGGTACAGGGGGGCAGGGACACTGAAGCTTTCTTT. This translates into CASTVQGGRDTEAFF.

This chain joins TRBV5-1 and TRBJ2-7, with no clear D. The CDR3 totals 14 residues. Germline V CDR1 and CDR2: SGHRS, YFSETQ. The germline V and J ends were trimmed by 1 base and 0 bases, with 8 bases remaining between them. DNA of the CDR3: TGCGCCAGCAGCTTGCGTGCAGTCTCCTACGAGCAGTACTTC. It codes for CASSLRAVSYEQYF.

CDR3 nucleotides: TGTGCCAGCAGCCCCCGGGTTGGGCGAAATGAGCAGTTCTTC. Protein: CASSPRVGRNEQFF. This chain joins TRBV7-9 and TRBJ2-1; D ambiguous. Germline CDR1 reads SEHNR; CDR2 reads FQNEAQ (reference sequence). The CDR3 covers 14 residues. The V end lost 5 bases, the J end lost 7 bases, and 15 bases lay between the germline ends.

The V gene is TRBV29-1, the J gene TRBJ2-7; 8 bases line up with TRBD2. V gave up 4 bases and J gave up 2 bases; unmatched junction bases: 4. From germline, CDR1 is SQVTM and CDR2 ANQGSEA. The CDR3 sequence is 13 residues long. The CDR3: CSVARGGAYEQYF. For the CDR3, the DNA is TGCAGCGTTGCCCGGGGGGGGGCCTACGAGCAGTACTTC.

The CDR3 DNA sequence: TGCAGCGTAGAGGGGGGCACTGAAGCTTTCTTT. As protein: CSVEGGTEAFF. The V gene is TRBV29-1, the J gene TRBJ1-1; D perhaps matches TRBD1 (6 bases). Germline V gene sequence: CDR1 SQVTM, CDR2 ANQGSEA. The V end lost 6 bases, the J end lost 4 bases, and 9 bases lay between the germline ends. CDR3 length: 11 amino acids.

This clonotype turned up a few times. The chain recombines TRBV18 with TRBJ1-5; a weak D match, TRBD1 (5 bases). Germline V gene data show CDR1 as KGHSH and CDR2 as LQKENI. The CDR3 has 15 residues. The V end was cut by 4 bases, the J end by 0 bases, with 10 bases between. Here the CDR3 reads CASSLAGNSNQPQHF. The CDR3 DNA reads TGTGCCAGCTCACTCGCAGGGAATAGCAATCAGCCCCAGCATTTT.

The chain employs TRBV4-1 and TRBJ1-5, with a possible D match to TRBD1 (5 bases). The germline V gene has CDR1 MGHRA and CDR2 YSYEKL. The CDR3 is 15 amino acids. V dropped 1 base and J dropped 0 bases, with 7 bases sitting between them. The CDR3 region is CASSQAGYSNQPQHF. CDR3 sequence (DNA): TGCGCCAGCAGCCAAGCAGGGTATAGCAATCAGCCCCAGCATTTT.

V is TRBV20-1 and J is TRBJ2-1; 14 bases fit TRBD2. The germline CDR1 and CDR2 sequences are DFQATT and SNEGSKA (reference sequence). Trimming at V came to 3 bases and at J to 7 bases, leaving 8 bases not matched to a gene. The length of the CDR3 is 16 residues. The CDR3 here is CSASPGLAGVTNEQFF. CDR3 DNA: TGCAGTGCTAGTCCGGGACTAGCGGGAGTTACAAATGAGCAGTTCTTC.

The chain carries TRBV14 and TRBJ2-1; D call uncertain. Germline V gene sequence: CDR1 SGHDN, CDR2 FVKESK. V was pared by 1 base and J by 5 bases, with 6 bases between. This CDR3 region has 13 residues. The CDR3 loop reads CASSQGHNNEQFF. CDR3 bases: TGTGCCAGCAGCCAAGGCCATAACAATGAGCAGTTCTTC.

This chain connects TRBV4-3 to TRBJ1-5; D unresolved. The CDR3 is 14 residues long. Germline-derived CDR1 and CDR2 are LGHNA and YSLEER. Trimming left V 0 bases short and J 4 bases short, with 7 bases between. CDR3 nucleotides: TGCGCCAGCAGCCAAGATATAGGAAATCAGCCCCAGCATTTT. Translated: CASSQDIGNQPQHF.

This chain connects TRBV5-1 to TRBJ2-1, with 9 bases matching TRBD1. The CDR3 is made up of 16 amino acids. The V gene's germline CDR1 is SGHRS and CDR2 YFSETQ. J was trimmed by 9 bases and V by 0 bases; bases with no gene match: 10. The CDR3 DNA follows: TGCGCCAGCAGCTTGGACTTGGGACAGGGAAGTACTGAGCAGTTCTTC. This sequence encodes CASSLDLGQGSTEQFF.

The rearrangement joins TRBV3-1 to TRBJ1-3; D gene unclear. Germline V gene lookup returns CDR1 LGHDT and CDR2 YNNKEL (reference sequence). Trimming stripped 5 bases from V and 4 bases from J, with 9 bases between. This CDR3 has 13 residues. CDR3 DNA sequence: TGTGCCAGCAGCTCAATGGGGGGAAACACCATATATTTT. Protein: CASSSMGGNTIYF.